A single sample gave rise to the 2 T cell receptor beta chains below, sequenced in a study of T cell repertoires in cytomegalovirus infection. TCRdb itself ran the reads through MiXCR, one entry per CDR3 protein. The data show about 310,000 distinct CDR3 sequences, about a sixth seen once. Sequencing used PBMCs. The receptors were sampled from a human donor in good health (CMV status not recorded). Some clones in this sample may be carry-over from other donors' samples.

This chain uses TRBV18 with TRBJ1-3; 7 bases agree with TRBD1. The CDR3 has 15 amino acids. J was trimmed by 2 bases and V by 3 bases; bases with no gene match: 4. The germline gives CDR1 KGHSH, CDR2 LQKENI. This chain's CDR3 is CASSPRTGAGNTIYF. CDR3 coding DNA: TGTGCCAGCTCACCCCGAACAGGGGCTGGAAACACCATATATTTT.

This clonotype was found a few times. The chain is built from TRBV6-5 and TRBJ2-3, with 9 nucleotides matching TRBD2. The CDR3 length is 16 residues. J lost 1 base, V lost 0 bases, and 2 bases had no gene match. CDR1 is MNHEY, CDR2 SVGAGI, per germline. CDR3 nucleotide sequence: TGTGCCAGCAGTTACTCGGGACTAGCTGGCACAGATACGCAGTATTTT. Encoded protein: CASSYSGLAGTDTQYF.